These 21 T cell receptor beta chains share one sample of origin, sequenced in a study of blood T cell repertoires in COVID-19. The table came from immunoSEQ multiplex PCR; TCRdb's copy has only in-frame clones and leaves some out. Of more than 95,000 clones in the sample, 80% to 90% were seen once. The source material was peripheral blood. These receptors were taken from a man aged 50 to 60 with acute or convalescent COVID-19.

The chain combines TRBV5-1 with TRBJ2-3; 7 bases line up with TRBD2. This CDR3 is 15 amino acids long. CDR1 is SGHRS, CDR2 YFSETQ, per germline. V was pared by 1 base and J by 3 bases, with 5 bases of the junction left unmatched. The CDR3 is CASSLSGIMTDTQYF. DNA of the CDR3: TGCGCCAGCAGCTTGAGCGGGATTATGACAGATACGCAGTATTTT.

The chain is built from TRBV24-1 and TRBJ2-1, with D tentatively TRBD2 (5 bases). Germline values: CDR1 KGHDR, CDR2 SFDVKD. V dropped 4 bases and J dropped 6 bases, with 15 bases sitting between them. The CDR3 is 15 residues long. CDR3 in amino acids: CATSDPSERINEQFF. DNA for the CDR3: TGTGCCACCAGTGACCCCTCGGAGCGGATCAATGAGCAGTTCTTC.

A few counts support this clone. The chain has TRBV9 and TRBJ2-1; 7 bases match TRBD1. This CDR3 comprises 15 residues. After removal of 3 bases from V and 2 bases from J, the junction contained 5 bases not matched to a gene. Germline V lookup: CDR1 SGDLS, CDR2 YYNGEE. This CDR3 reads CASSGQGSPYNEQFF. CDR3 bases: TGTGCCAGCAGCGGACAGGGATCCCCCTACAATGAGCAGTTCTTC.

This clone has more than one count but fewer than ten. The chain combines TRBV12-5 with TRBJ1-1; unclear D gene. Germline CDR1 and CDR2: LGHNT and FRNRAP. The CDR3 extends over 13 amino acids. Trimming removed 3 bases from V and 4 bases from J, with 9 bases in between. The CDR3 loop reads CASGFMGSTEAFF. For the CDR3, the DNA is TGTGCTAGTGGTTTTATGGGGAGCACTGAAGCTTTCTTT.

The chain employs TRBV6-4 and TRBJ1-5; 10 bases match TRBD1. Trimming at V came to 5 bases and at J to 2 bases, leaving 12 bases not matched to a gene. Per the germline V gene, CDR1 is MRHNA and CDR2 is SNTAGT. The CDR3 extends over 18 amino acids. The CDR3 coding sequence is TGTGCCAGCAGTTGGGACAGGGGAATAGAGCGGGGCAATCAGCCCCAGCATTTT. Encoded protein: CASSWDRGIERGNQPQHF.

The genes are TRBV5-1 and TRBJ2-7; possible D gene TRBD1, 5 bases. The germline V gene has CDR1 SGHRS and CDR2 YFSETQ. This CDR3 contains 15 residues. V was shortened by 1 base and J by 3 bases, with 14 bases between the two germline ends. The CDR3 coding sequence is TGCGCCAGCAGCTTGAGGGGCGCGAACGGCTACGAGCAGTACTTC. It specifies CASSLRGANGYEQYF.

The V and J genes are TRBV6-1 and TRBJ2-3; D not certain. The CDR3 is 12 amino acids. Germline V gene sequence: CDR1 MNHNS, CDR2 SASEGT. With 2 bases removed from V and 5 bases from J, the gap between germline ends came to 5 bases. The CDR3 DNA reads as TGTGCCAGCAGTGAACTTTTAGATACGCAGTATTTT. Translated: CASSELLDTQYF.

The genes are TRBV28 and TRBJ1-2; possible D gene TRBD1, 5 bases. Per the germline V gene, CDR1 is MDHEN and CDR2 is SYDVKM. V lost 5 bases and J 3 bases, leaving 10 bases between the germline ends. This CDR3 region has 13 residues. In DNA, the CDR3 is TGTGCCAGCAGTCCCGACAGATACTATGGCTACACCTTC. This encodes CASSPDRYYGYTF.

V and J are TRBV5-1 and TRBJ1-3; the D is unclear. CDR1 is SGHRS and CDR2 is YFSETQ in the germline V gene. This CDR3 is 15 amino acids long. Trimming took 0 bases from V and 0 from J, leaving 7 bases between them. CDR3 protein: CASSLAQASGNTIYF. The CDR3 region has the DNA TGCGCCAGCAGCTTGGCCCAGGCCTCTGGAAACACCATATATTTT.

The V and J genes are TRBV29-1 and TRBJ1-2, with TRBD1 matching over 8 bases. V shed 6 bases and J 3 bases; nucleotides not matched to a gene: 12. Germline V gives CDR1 SQVTM, CDR2 ANQGSEA. This CDR3 spans 15 amino acids. CDR3 nucleotide sequence: TGCAGCGTCCAAACTGGACAGGGACTTCACTATGGCTACACCTTC. It specifies CSVQTGQGLHYGYTF. The complete variable domain, with remaining parts taken from reference TRBV29-1 and TRBJ1-2, reads SAVISQKPSRDICQRGTSLTIQCQVDSQVTMMFWYRQQPGQSLTLIATANQGSEATYESGFVIDKFPISRPNLTFSTLTVSNMSPEDSSIYLCSVQTGQGLHYGYTFGSGTRLTVV.

The gene calls are TRBV6-6 and TRBJ2-7; unclear D gene. The CDR3 totals 15 residues. V was clipped by 5 bases and J by 0 bases, with 14 bases between them. The germline V gene has CDR1 MNHNY and CDR2 SVGAGI (reference sequence). The CDR3 spells CASSPADTYSYEQYF. The CDR3 region has the DNA TGTGCCAGCAGTCCAGCAGACACTTACTCCTACGAGCAGTACTTC.

This chain connects TRBV24-1 to TRBJ2-2, with a tentative D call TRBD1 (5 bases). Trimming removed 0 bases from V and 0 bases from J, with 7 bases in between. The CDR3 has 16 residues. Looked up from germline, CDR1 is KGHDR and CDR2 is SFDVKD. Here the CDR3 DNA reads TGTGCCACCAGTGATTTGGGGGCCACGAACACCGGGGAGCTGTTTTTT. Translated: CATSDLGATNTGELFF.

This clone has just a few counts. J is TRBJ2-5 and V is TRBV30, with 13 bases aligning to TRBD2. This CDR3 is 15 amino acids long. Germline assignment: CDR1 GTSNPN and CDR2 SVGIG (reference sequence). Losses at the gene ends were 1 base for V and 3 bases for J; bases not matched to a gene: 2. In nucleotides, the CDR3 is TGTGCCTGGAGTGGGGGGACTAGCGGGAAAGAGACCCAGTACTTC. Residues: CAWSGGTSGKETQYF.

CDR3 in DNA: TGCGCCAGCAGCTTGGCGAGGGCAGGCGAGACCCAGTACTTC. As protein: CASSLARAGETQYF. V and J are TRBV5-1 and TRBJ2-5; D may be TRBD2 (5 bases). CDR3 length: 14 residues. With 0 bases removed from V and 5 bases from J, the gap between germline ends came to 11 bases. Per the germline V gene, CDR1 is SGHRS and CDR2 is YFSETQ.

The chain is built from TRBV20-1 and TRBJ2-7; D perhaps matches TRBD1 (6 bases). Per the germline V gene, CDR1 is DFQATT and CDR2 is SNEGSKA (reference sequence). V lost 4 bases, J lost 6 bases, and 10 bases lay in between. The CDR3 runs 11 residues. The CDR3 region has the DNA TGCAGTGCTACCGACAGGCTCGAGCAGTACTTC. It is translated as CSATDRLEQYF.

The chain recombines TRBV4-2 with TRBJ2-7; 10 bases map to TRBD2. The CDR3 consists of 17 residues. Germline V gene data show CDR1 as LGHNA and CDR2 as YNFKEQ. V shed 1 base and J 1 base; nucleotides not matched to a gene: 7. The CDR3 coding sequence is TGTGCCAGCAGCCAAGGACTAGCGGGTTGGGGATCCTACGAGCAGTACTTC. It codes for CASSQGLAGWGSYEQYF.

The chain joins TRBV3-1 (or the pseudogene TRBV3-2) to TRBJ2-1; D is possibly TRBD2 (6 bases). Trimming removed 4 bases from V and 4 bases from J, with 8 bases in between. Germline loops: CDR1 LGHDT, CDR2 YNNKEL (reference sequence). The CDR3 is 13 amino acids. CDR3 sequence: CASSPGTYNEQFF. In nucleotides, the CDR3 is TGTGCCAGCAGCCCCGGGACTTACAATGAGCAGTTCTTC.

J is TRBJ2-7 and V is TRBV18; TRBD1 aligns across 7 bases. Germline values: CDR1 KGHSH, CDR2 LQKENI. Trimming cost V 3 bases and J 3 bases; bases outside gene matches: 5. The CDR3 runs to 14 residues. CDR3 nucleotide sequence: TGTGCCAGCTCACCTCTCGGACAGGTCTACGAGCAGTACTTC. This codes for CASSPLGQVYEQYF.

The rearrangement joins TRBV10-3 to TRBJ1-1, with TRBD1 matching 7 bases. J was trimmed by 3 bases and V by 6 bases; bases with no gene match: 4. The CDR3 is made up of 13 amino acids. Germline CDR1 and CDR2: ENHRY and SYGVKD. CDR3 residues: CAISLDRDTEAFF. CDR3 nucleotides: TGTGCCATCAGCCTCGACAGGGACACTGAAGCTTTCTTT.

V usage is TRBV24-1 and J usage is TRBJ2-2, with 12 bases identical to TRBD2. Looked up from germline, CDR1 is KGHDR and CDR2 is SFDVKD. Germline trimming cut 4 bases from V and 7 bases from J; bases unmatched to any gene: 12. CDR3 length: 18 amino acids. The CDR3 loop reads CATSDRRLTSGSLGELFF. CDR3 in DNA: TGTGCCACCAGTGACCGCCGCTTGACTAGCGGGAGTCTCGGGGAGCTGTTTTTT.

This clone was counted only a few times. This chain connects TRBV27 to TRBJ2-7, with 9 bases matching TRBD1. J was trimmed by 3 bases and V by 6 bases; bases with no gene match: 15. The CDR3 is 17 residues long. Germline-derived CDR1 and CDR2 are MNHEY and SMNVEV (reference sequence). CDR3 bases: TGTGCCAGCAGCTTGTTAGGAGGGACAGGGTCGAACTACGAGCAGTACTTC. Encoded protein: CASSLLGGTGSNYEQYF.